This T cell receptor beta chain originates from a study of T cells after yellow fever vaccination. It was through 5'RACE template switching that TCR cDNA was made, with a universal primer site and UMIs added. TCRdb used MiXCR to reprocess the 5' RACE reads, holding one entry per CDR3 protein. The table includes around 400,000 distinct CDR3 sequences, roughly 12% detected once. The CDR3 has 15 residues. V trimming: 4 bases; J trimming: 4 bases; junction bases outside the gene matches: 6. CDR1 is MGHRA, CDR2 YSYEKL, per germline. This clonotype came up a few times. This clonotype was obtained from a man aged 18 to 35 who received the YFV17D yellow fever vaccine. Specimen: PBMCs, collected on the day of the first yellow fever vaccination. The chain uses TRBV4-1 and TRBJ1-2, with 10 bases identical to TRBD1. DNA of the CDR3: TGCGCCAGCAGCCTCCGGACAGGGGGTTCCTATGGCTACACCTTC. Protein product: CASSLRTGGSYGYTF.